The table lists the clone carrying this T cell receptor (beta chain) with a count of one. Antigen unknown. The data belong to a study of T cells in narcolepsy. About the research overall: Donors had narcolepsy type 1 or type 2, or were healthy controls. Regarding the study as a whole: Autoreactive clone sequences were missing from some blood memory CD4+ repertoires. Reportedly, autoreactive clonotypes were serially detected in patients' blood but not controls'. Autoreactive HCRT-specific and TRIB2-specific clonotypes were marked in same-patient CSF-versus-blood CD4+ comparisons.

The data were produced by immunoSEQ multiplex PCR, yet TCRdb's version contains in-frame clones alone and is incomplete. The sample records 30,000 to 40,000 clones, around four fifths being singletons. This CDR3 region has 14 residues. Between the trimmed V and J ends, which lost 1 base and 4 bases, there was a span of 11 bases. Per germline, CDR1 SGHDN and CDR2 FVKESK. This chain uses TRBV14 with TRBJ2-7, with no clear D. This clonotype was obtained from a human donor with narcolepsy. The sample was CD45RA- memory CD4+ T cells from PBMCs. The chain's CDR3 is CASSQVGRIYEQYF. CDR3 nucleotides: TGTGCCAGCAGCCAAGTTGGCAGAATTTACGAGCAGTACTTC.